Reported below is one T cell receptor beta chain. The CDR3 sequence is 14 residues long. CDR1 and CDR2 from the germline V gene are SEHNR and FQNEAQ (reference sequence). Trimming left V 1 base short and J 2 bases short, with 6 bases between. TCRdb's copy holds only in-frame clones and misses some; the assay was immunoSEQ multiplex PCR. The data show roughly 140,000 clones, over 75% seen once. This sample was taken from a study of T cell responses to AZD1222 COVID-19 vaccine. V gene TRBV7-9 combines with J gene TRBJ2-1; the D gene could be TRBD1 or TRBD2 (5 bases each). Material: peripheral blood, obtained 28 days after the second AZD1222 dose. The receptor's source is an adult who received the AZD1222 COVID-19 vaccine. The CDR3 nucleotides read TGTGCCAGCAGCTTAGGGGGACCCTACAATGAGCAGTTCTTC. This codes for CASSLGGPYNEQFF.